A single sample gave rise to the 27 T cell receptor beta chains below, sequenced in a study of T cell repertoires in cytomegalovirus infection. TCRdb re-called the reads through MiXCR, storing one row per CDR3 protein. The sample carries some 500,000 distinct CDR3 sequences, roughly a third recorded once. No antigen has been assigned to these receptors. Sequenced here: cultured PBMCs, sampled from culture after CMV antigen stimulation. Receptors were obtained from a human donor in good health (CMV status not recorded). Some clones in this sample may be carry-over from other donors' samples.

The chain employs TRBV20-1 and TRBJ1-2, with 8 nucleotides matching TRBD1. Germline lookup yields CDR1 DFQATT and CDR2 SNEGSKA (reference sequence). The CDR3 sequence is 15 residues long. The ends lost 2 bases at V and 2 bases at J; junction bases unmatched: 7. The CDR3 DNA reads as TGCAGTGCTAGAATCCTGGGGACAGGAAACTATGGCTACACCTTC. Protein sequence: CSARILGTGNYGYTF.

There are a few counts of this clonotype. The V call is TRBV7-6, the J call TRBJ2-3; 8 nucleotides match TRBD2. In germline, CDR1 is SGHVS, CDR2 FNYEAQ. Trimming removed 1 base from V and 1 base from J; junction bases left unmatched: 4. CDR3 length: 16 residues. The chain's CDR3 is CASSLDGRAGTDTQYF. In DNA, the CDR3 is TGTGCCAGCAGCTTAGACGGGAGGGCCGGCACAGATACGCAGTATTTT. The whole variable domain, remainder taken from reference TRBV7-6 and TRBJ2-3, is GAGVSQSPRYKVTKRGQDVALRCDPISGHVSLYWYRQALGQGPEFLTYFNYEAQQDKSGLPNDRFSAERPEGSISTLTIQRTEQRDSAMYRCASSLDGRAGTDTQYFGPGTRLTVL.

This clonotype occurred many times. The rearrangement links TRBV7-2 to TRBJ2-5, with D perhaps TRBD1 or TRBD2 (5 bases each). V was pared by 1 base and J by 2 bases, with 17 bases between. Germline lookup yields CDR1 SGHTA and CDR2 FQGNSA. The CDR3 contains 17 residues. CDR3 sequence reads: CASSLGRDASWQETQYF. The CDR3, as DNA: TGTGCCAGCAGCTTAGGTCGGGACGCGTCCTGGCAAGAGACCCAGTACTTC.

The table lists this clonotype with a few counts. This chain links TRBV10-3 with TRBJ1-1, with D possibly matching TRBD1 (5 bases). Germline loops: CDR1 ENHRY, CDR2 SYGVKD. There are 15 residues in the CDR3. Between the trimmed V and J ends, which lost 6 bases and 0 bases, there was a span of 14 bases. The CDR3 DNA reads as TGTGCCATCAGGCAACAGGAGAATCTGAACACTGAAGCTTTCTTT. It encodes CAIRQQENLNTEAFF.

V and J are TRBV11-1 and TRBJ2-7, with D hard to call. The CDR3 totals 12 residues. Germline V gene lookup returns CDR1 SGHAT and CDR2 FQDESV (reference sequence). The germline V and J ends were trimmed by 5 bases and 5 bases, with 10 bases remaining between them. The CDR3 loop is CASSPNINEQYF. The DNA for the CDR3 is TGTGCCAGCAGCCCCAATATCAACGAGCAGTACTTC. The variable domain in full, with the rest retrieved from reference TRBV11-1 and TRBJ2-7, is EAEVAQSPRYKITEKSQAVAFWCDPISGHATLYWYRQILGQGPELLVQFQDESVVDDSQLPKDRFSAERLKGVDSTLKIQPAELGDSAMYLCASSPNINEQYFGPGTRLTVT.

This clonotype was seen at least ten times. The V call is TRBV11-2, the J call TRBJ2-5; possible D gene TRBD2, 6 bases. Between the trimmed V and J ends, which lost 7 bases and 5 bases, there was a span of 26 bases. The CDR3 extends over 17 amino acids. The germline V gene encodes CDR1 SGHAT and CDR2 FQNNGV. This chain's CDR3 is CASTPNGRRGGGETQYF. The CDR3 DNA is TGTGCCAGCACCCCAAATGGGAGGCGGGGTGGGGGGGAGACCCAGTACTTC.

The J gene is TRBJ1-5, the V gene TRBV19; D uncertain. V was cut by 6 bases and J by 4 bases, with 16 bases left in between. The CDR3 runs to 15 residues. The germline CDR1 and CDR2 sequences are LNHDA and SQIVND (reference sequence). Here the CDR3 reads CASSITGSNNQPQHF. The CDR3 DNA follows: TGTGCCAGTAGCATCACCGGGTCAAATAATCAGCCCCAGCATTTT. The variable domain in full, completed from reference TRBV19 and TRBJ1-5, reads DGGITQSPKYLFRKEGQNVTLSCEQNLNHDAMYWYRQDPGQGLRLIYYSQIVNDFQKGDIAEGYSVSREKKESFPLTVTSAQKNPTAFYLCASSITGSNNQPQHFGDGTRLSIL.

This clonotype was seen a few times. The gene calls are TRBV29-1 and TRBJ1-3; TRBD1 is a possible D gene (5 bases). The germline gives CDR1 SQVTM, CDR2 ANQGSEA. V was clipped by 5 bases and J by 6 bases, with 14 bases between them. This CDR3 spans 13 amino acids. The CDR3 nucleotides read TGCAGCGTTCGTGTCCCGGGGGAAAACACCATATATTTT. This encodes CSVRVPGENTIYF.

The DNA of the CDR3 is TGTGCCAGCGGACAGGGGGCCTCCACAGATACGCAGTATTTT. Protein sequence: CASGQGASTDTQYF. The chain links TRBV6-4 to TRBJ2-3, with 11 positions matching TRBD1. Germline V CDR1 and CDR2: MRHNA, SNTAGT. The CDR3 has 14 residues. J lost 2 bases, V lost 8 bases, and 3 bases had no gene match.

The V and J genes are TRBV7-2 and TRBJ2-1, with 9 bases that match TRBD1. The ends lost 3 bases at V and 7 bases at J; junction bases unmatched: 7. Germline-derived CDR1 and CDR2 are SGHTA and FQGNSA. This CDR3 contains 15 residues. Here the CDR3 DNA reads TGTGCCAGCAGCTTTACACAGGGGGCGCTAAATGAGCAGTTCTTC. This encodes CASSFTQGALNEQFF.

The chain uses TRBV7-2 and TRBJ2-2, with TRBD2 identical over 8 bases. The CDR3 runs to 15 residues. J gave up 3 bases and V 5 bases, and 5 bases lay outside the gene matches. The V gene's germline CDR1 is SGHTA and CDR2 FQGNSA. CDR3 coding DNA: TGTGCCAGCAGCCCGACGGGGGGGGACACCGGGGAGCTGTTTTTT. Its protein is CASSPTGGDTGELFF. The full variable domain, rest sourced from reference TRBV7-2 and TRBJ2-2, is GAGVSQSPSNKVTEKGKDVELRCDPISGHTALYWYRQSLGQGLEFLIYFQGNSAPDKSGLPSDRFSAERTGGSVSTLTIQRTQQEDSAVYLCASSPTGGDTGELFFGEGSRLTVL.

This clonotype was counted ten times or more. The chain carries TRBV7-2 and TRBJ1-1; TRBD1 matches at 9 bases. V was clipped by 1 base and J by 4 bases; unmatched bases: 1. CDR1 and CDR2 from the germline V gene are SGHTA and FQGNSA. The CDR3 loop spans 14 amino acids. As DNA, the CDR3 is TGTGCCAGCAGCTTAGTACAGGGGGCCACTGAAGCTTTCTTT. Its protein product is CASSLVQGATEAFF.

This rearrangement joins TRBV11-2 to TRBJ2-7; D may be TRBD1 or TRBD2 (5 bases each). Trimming took 2 bases from V and 3 from J, leaving 11 bases between them. The CDR3 is 14 residues long. In germline, CDR1 is SGHAT, CDR2 FQNNGV. The CDR3 DNA reads as TGTGCCAGCAGCTTACGAGGGGAACGCTACGAGCAGTACGTC. It translates to CASSLRGERYEQYV.

This clonotype was found a few times. The chain joins TRBV19 to TRBJ2-5, with no clear D. Germline CDR1 LNHDA, CDR2 SQIVND (reference sequence). Trimming pared 6 bases from V and 4 bases from J, leaving 12 bases between. The CDR3 contains 13 residues. The CDR3 region is CASRNRTVETQYF. The CDR3 region has the DNA TGTGCCAGTAGAAATAGGACGGTAGAGACCCAGTACTTC.

This clonotype came up a few times. The chain recombines TRBV4-1 with TRBJ1-1; D uncertain. The CDR3 extends over 14 amino acids. The V gene lost 1 base and the J gene lost 8 bases, with 14 bases spanning the gap. Germline V CDR1 and CDR2: MGHRA, YSYEKL. The CDR3 sequence: CASSQGESGREAFF. DNA for the CDR3: TGCGCCAGCAGCCAAGGGGAGAGTGGTAGGGAAGCTTTCTTT.

The gene calls are TRBV7-2 and TRBJ1-5; 9 nucleotides align to TRBD1. The CDR3 is 14 residues long. Germline lookup yields CDR1 SGHTA and CDR2 FQGNSA. With 8 bases clipped from V and 1 base from J, the junction kept 3 bases outside the gene matches. The chain's CDR3 is CASRGQGSNQPQHF. CDR3 DNA sequence: TGTGCCAGCCGTGGACAGGGGAGCAATCAGCCCCAGCATTTT. Full variable domain (missing parts from reference TRBV7-2 and TRBJ1-5): GAGVSQSPSNKVTEKGKDVELRCDPISGHTALYWYRQSLGQGLEFLIYFQGNSAPDKSGLPSDRFSAERTGGSVSTLTIQRTQQEDSAVYLCASRGQGSNQPQHFGDGTRLSIL.

The chain recombines TRBV7-9 with TRBJ2-3; 8 bases agree with TRBD2. V gave up 6 bases and J gave up 0 bases; unmatched junction bases: 8. Germline assignment: CDR1 SEHNR and CDR2 FQNEAQ (reference sequence). The CDR3 runs to 16 residues. The CDR3 protein is CASSSRSGSSTDTQYF. CDR3 DNA: TGTGCCAGCAGTTCAAGAAGCGGGAGCAGCACAGATACGCAGTATTTT.

The rearrangement uses TRBV6-2 or TRBV6-3 and TRBJ2-7; 8 bases match TRBD1. Germline V gene sequence: CDR1 MNHEY, CDR2 SVGEGT. V was clipped by 5 bases and J by 3 bases; unmatched bases: 3. There are 13 residues in the CDR3. The CDR3 protein is CASSRQGNYEQYF. DNA for the CDR3: TGTGCCAGCAGTCGACAGGGGAACTACGAGCAGTACTTC.

The chain links TRBV19 to TRBJ2-2; the match to TRBD1 covers 8 bases. Trimming took 6 bases from V and 0 from J; bases not matched to a gene: 0. This CDR3 region has 14 residues. CDR1 and CDR2 (germline): LNHDA, SQIVND (reference sequence). CDR3 nucleotides: TGTGCCAGTAGACAGGGGGCGAACACCGGGGAGCTGTTTTTT. Encoded protein: CASRQGANTGELFF.

The CDR3 reads CSARGRTMNTEAFF. CDR3 nucleotide sequence: TGCAGTGCTAGAGGGCGGACGATGAACACTGAAGCTTTCTTT. The chain recombines TRBV20-1 with TRBJ1-1; D call uncertain. The CDR3 spans 14 residues. The germline V gene has CDR1 DFQATT and CDR2 SNEGSKA (reference sequence). V was pared by 1 base and J by 0 bases, with 9 bases between.

Only a few counts were recorded for this clonotype. The rearrangement uses TRBV27 and TRBJ2-7; 11 nucleotides align to TRBD2. The CDR3 loop spans 15 amino acids. With V trimmed by 4 bases and J by 3 bases, 5 bases remained unmatched. Germline CDR1 is MNHEY and CDR2 is SMNVEV (reference sequence). The CDR3 loop is CASSSTSGSDYEQYF. In DNA form, the CDR3 reads TGTGCCAGCAGTTCCACTAGCGGGAGTGACTACGAGCAGTACTTC.

This chain links TRBV30 with TRBJ2-1, with D hard to call. The V gene lost 6 bases and the J gene lost 6 bases, with 15 bases spanning the gap. The CDR3 has 13 amino acids. The germline gives CDR1 GTSNPN, CDR2 SVGIG (reference sequence). The CDR3 sequence is CACGESTSNEQFF. Written as DNA, the CDR3 is TGTGCCTGCGGCGAGTCGACATCCAATGAGCAGTTCTTC.

A few counts support this clonotype. The rearrangement joins TRBV7-9 to TRBJ2-3, with a tentative D call TRBD1 (6 bases). Deletions cut 7 bases from V and 2 bases from J, with 13 bases between. Germline CDR1 SEHNR, CDR2 FQNEAQ (reference sequence). This CDR3 contains 14 residues. The CDR3 region has the DNA TGTGCCAGCATCGTTGGGACACACACAGATACGCAGTATTTT. Translation gives CASIVGTHTDTQYF.

This clonotype was seen only a few times. CDR3 bases: TGTGCCAGTCGGGACAGGGGGCTATACGAGCAGTACTTC. Its translation: CASRDRGLYEQYF. The V gene is TRBV28, the J gene TRBJ2-7; TRBD1 matches 12 bases. This CDR3 has 13 residues. The germline CDR1 and CDR2 sequences are MDHEN and SYDVKM. Trimming at V came to 9 bases and at J to 4 bases, leaving 4 bases not matched to a gene.

V is TRBV12-3 or TRBV12-4 and J is TRBJ1-5; 9 nucleotides line up with TRBD1. The CDR3 runs to 16 residues. The ends lost 6 bases at V and 3 bases at J; junction bases unmatched: 9. Written as DNA, the CDR3 is TGTGCCAGCAGCCGTCCCGGGACAGGGATCAATCAGCCCCAGCATTTT. This sequence encodes CASSRPGTGINQPQHF.

A few counts support this clonotype. V is TRBV7-2 and J is TRBJ1-1; no clear D. The CDR3 covers 14 residues. The V end lost 4 bases, the J end lost 2 bases, and 11 bases lay between the germline ends. Per germline, CDR1 SGHTA and CDR2 FQGNSA. The CDR3 region has the DNA TGTGCCAGCAGCTCCGAGGTAGTAAACACTGAAGCTTTCTTT. It yields the protein CASSSEVVNTEAFF.

V gene TRBV7-8 combines with J gene TRBJ1-2, with 7 bases fitting TRBD1. This CDR3 contains 16 residues. The V gene's germline CDR1 is SGHVS and CDR2 FQNEAQ. J was trimmed by 2 bases and V by 1 base; bases with no gene match: 7. This CDR3 reads CASSLDGQATNYGYTF. The CDR3 DNA follows: TGTGCCAGCAGCTTAGACGGACAGGCAACCAACTATGGCTACACCTTC.